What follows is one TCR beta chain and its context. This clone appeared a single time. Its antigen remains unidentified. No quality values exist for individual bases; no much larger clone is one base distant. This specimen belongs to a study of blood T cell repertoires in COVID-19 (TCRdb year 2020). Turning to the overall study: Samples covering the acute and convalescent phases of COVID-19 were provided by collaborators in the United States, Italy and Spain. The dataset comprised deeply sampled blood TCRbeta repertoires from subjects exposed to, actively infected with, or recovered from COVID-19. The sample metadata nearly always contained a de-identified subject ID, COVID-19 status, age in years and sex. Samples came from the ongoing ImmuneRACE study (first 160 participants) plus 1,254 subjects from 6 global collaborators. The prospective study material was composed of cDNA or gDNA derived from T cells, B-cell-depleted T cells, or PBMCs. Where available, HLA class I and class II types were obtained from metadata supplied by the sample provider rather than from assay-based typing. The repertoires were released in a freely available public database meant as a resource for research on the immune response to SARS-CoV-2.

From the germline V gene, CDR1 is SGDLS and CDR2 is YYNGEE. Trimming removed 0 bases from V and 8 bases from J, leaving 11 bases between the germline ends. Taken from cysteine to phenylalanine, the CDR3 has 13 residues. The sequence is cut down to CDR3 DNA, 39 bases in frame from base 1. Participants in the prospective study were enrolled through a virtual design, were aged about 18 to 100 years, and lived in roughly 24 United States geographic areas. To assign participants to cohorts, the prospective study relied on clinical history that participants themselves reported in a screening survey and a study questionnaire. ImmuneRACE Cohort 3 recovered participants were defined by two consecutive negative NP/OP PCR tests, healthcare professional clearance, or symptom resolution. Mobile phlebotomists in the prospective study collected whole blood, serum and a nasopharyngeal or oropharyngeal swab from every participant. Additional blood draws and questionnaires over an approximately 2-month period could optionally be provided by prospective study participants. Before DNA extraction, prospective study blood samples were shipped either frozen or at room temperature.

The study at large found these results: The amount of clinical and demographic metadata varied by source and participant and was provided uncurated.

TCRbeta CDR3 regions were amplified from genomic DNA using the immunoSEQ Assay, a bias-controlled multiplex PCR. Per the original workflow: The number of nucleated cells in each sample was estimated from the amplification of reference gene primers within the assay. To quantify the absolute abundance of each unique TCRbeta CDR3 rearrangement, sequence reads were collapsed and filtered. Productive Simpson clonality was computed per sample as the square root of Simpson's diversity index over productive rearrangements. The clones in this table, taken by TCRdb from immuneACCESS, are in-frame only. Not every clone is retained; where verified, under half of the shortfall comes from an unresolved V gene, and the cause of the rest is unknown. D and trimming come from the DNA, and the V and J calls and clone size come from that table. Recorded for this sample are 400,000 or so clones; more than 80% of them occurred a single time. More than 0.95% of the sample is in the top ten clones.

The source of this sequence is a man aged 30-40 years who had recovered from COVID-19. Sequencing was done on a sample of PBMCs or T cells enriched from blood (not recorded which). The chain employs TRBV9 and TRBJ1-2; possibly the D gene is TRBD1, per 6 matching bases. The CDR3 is CASSVGTDLGYTF. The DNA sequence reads TGTGCCAGCAGCGTAGGGACAGATTTAGGCTACACCTTC.